The clone carrying this TCR beta chain was observed a handful of times. This entry is derived from a study of blood T cell repertoires in COVID-19. For the study at large: Acute and convalescent COVID-19 specimens originated in the United States, Italy and Spain. Nucleic acid was either cDNA or gDNA, and it came from T cells, B-cell-depleted T cells, or PBMCs.

In the authors' workflow: The assay estimated nucleated cells by amplifying reference gene primers. Libraries were prepared by immunoSEQ multiplex PCR; TCRdb keeps only in-frame clonotypes and omits some of them. V and J calls and clone size follow that table, whereas D and trimming were derived from the DNA. The profile shows over 3,000 clones, roughly 70% of them singletons. In germline, CDR1 is SGHDT, CDR2 YYEEEE. Trimming took 4 bases from V and 0 from J; bases not matched to a gene: 5. CDR3 length: 15 residues. The sample comprised peripheral blood. The clonotype was recovered from a man in his sixties or seventies with active COVID-19. V usage is TRBV5-6 and J usage is TRBJ1-2, with 8 bases identical to TRBD1. This CDR3 reads CASSPGQGANYGYTF. In DNA, the CDR3 is TGTGCCAGCAGCCCCGGACAGGGAGCTAACTATGGCTACACCTTC.